What follows are 27 T cell receptor beta chains derived from one specimen sequenced in a study of T cell responses to AZD1222 COVID-19 vaccine. Clones were read by immunoSEQ multiplex PCR, and TCRdb kept only the in-frame ones, dropping some. The table has approximately 100,000 clones, about 94% seen once; the top ten hold approximately 4.7%. The starting material was peripheral blood, obtained on day 0 of AZD1222 vaccination. The source of these receptors is an adult in good health.

The CDR3 reads CASSLVAGTVIYGYTF. DNA for the CDR3: TGTGCCAGCAGCTTAGTCGCGGGGACGGTGATTTATGGCTACACCTTC. V gene TRBV7-2 combines with J gene TRBJ1-2, with D maybe TRBD1 (5 bases). V lost 1 base and J 5 bases, leaving 17 bases between the germline ends. Germline V gene data show CDR1 as SGHTA and CDR2 as FQGNSA. This CDR3 comprises 16 residues.

The chain uses TRBV6-6 and TRBJ2-1, with a possible D match to TRBD1 (5 bases). Deletions cut 2 bases from V and 12 bases from J, with 11 bases between. The germline V gene has CDR1 MNHNY and CDR2 SVGAGI (reference sequence). The CDR3 runs to 12 residues. CDR3 bases: TGTGCCAGCAGTTACCTCCCCCAGGGGCAGTTCTTC. Translation: CASSYLPQGQFF.

This chain connects TRBV11-2 to TRBJ2-7, with 11 bases fitting TRBD2. The CDR3 consists of 15 residues. Trimming cost V 5 bases and J 4 bases; bases outside gene matches: 7. Germline V lookup: CDR1 SGHAT, CDR2 FQNNGV. The CDR3 DNA follows: TGTGCCAGCAGCCCTCGACTAGCGGGACAGTACGAGCAGTACTTC. Encoded protein: CASSPRLAGQYEQYF. The full variable domain, with the rest looked up from reference TRBV11-2 and TRBJ2-7, is EAGVAQSPRYKIIEKRQSVAFWCNPISGHATLYWYQQILGQGPKLLIQFQNNGVVDDSQLPKDRFSAERLKGVDSTLKIQPAKLEDSAVYLCASSPRLAGQYEQYFGPGTRLTVT.

This clone was seen a few times. The chain joins TRBV19 to TRBJ1-5; 10 nucleotides line up with TRBD1. CDR1 and CDR2 (germline): LNHDA, SQIVND (reference sequence). The CDR3 runs to 14 residues. The ends lost 5 bases at V and 5 bases at J; junction bases unmatched: 3. CDR3 in amino acids: CASSQTGGDQPQHF. CDR3 coding DNA: TGTGCCAGTAGTCAGACAGGGGGCGATCAGCCCCAGCATTTT.

The rearrangement uses TRBV5-3 and TRBJ1-2; a possible D gene is TRBD1 (5 bases). TRBV5-3 is marked as an open reading frame, function uncertain. Trimming took off 2 bases at V and 4 bases at J, with 12 bases between the two ends. The CDR3 length is 14 residues. The CDR3 sequence: CARSFVAGGYGYTF. DNA of the CDR3: TGTGCCAGAAGCTTCGTGGCGGGGGGCTATGGCTACACCTTC.

This rearrangement joins TRBV5-4 to TRBJ2-7, with 10 bases lining up with TRBD2. This CDR3 is built from 14 residues. V trimming: 5 bases; J trimming: 3 bases; junction bases outside the gene matches: 5. Germline V CDR1 and CDR2: SGHNT, YYREEE (reference sequence). CDR3 residues: CASSSSGRFYEQYF. The CDR3 DNA follows: TGTGCCAGCAGTTCTAGCGGGAGATTCTACGAGCAGTACTTC.

The chain carries TRBV19 and TRBJ2-4; TRBD2 matches 13 bases. The trim removed 5 bases at V and 3 bases at J, leaving 7 bases unmatched. This CDR3 spans 17 amino acids. The germline V gene encodes CDR1 LNHDA and CDR2 SQIVND (reference sequence). Here the CDR3 reads CASSPWTSGSGKNIQYF. In DNA form, the CDR3 reads TGTGCCAGTAGTCCATGGACTAGCGGGAGTGGCAAAAACATTCAGTACTTC.

The chain carries TRBV13 and TRBJ1-2; the D gene is possibly TRBD1 (5 bases). The V gene lost 4 bases and the J gene lost 4 bases, with 10 bases spanning the gap. This CDR3 has 13 residues. The germline V gene has CDR1 PRHDT and CDR2 FYEKMQ (reference sequence). The CDR3, as DNA: TGTGCCAGCAGCTGGCAGGGCCGCTATGGCTACACCTTC. Its protein product is CASSWQGRYGYTF.

J is TRBJ1-4 and V is TRBV19; the D is unclear. Per the germline V gene, CDR1 is LNHDA and CDR2 is SQIVND (reference sequence). Trimming removed 3 bases at V and 0 bases at J, with 11 bases between. The CDR3 covers 16 residues. The CDR3, as DNA: TGTGCCAGTAGTATCAAACAAGTTGCAACTAATGAAAAACTGTTTTTT. This translates into CASSIKQVATNEKLFF.

The rearrangement joins TRBV28 to TRBJ1-4, with no clear D. The V end lost 7 bases, the J end lost 8 bases, and 17 bases lay between the germline ends. The CDR3 runs to 14 residues. CDR1 and CDR2 from the germline V gene are MDHEN and SYDVKM. CDR3 amino acids: CASTIGIVQEKLFF. The CDR3 region has the DNA TGTGCCAGCACGATCGGGATCGTTCAAGAAAAACTGTTTTTT.

V is TRBV7-9 and J is TRBJ1-3; D unclear. Germline CDR1 and CDR2: SEHNR and FQNEAQ (reference sequence). The CDR3 spans 11 residues. V was trimmed by 11 bases and J by 4 bases, leaving 9 bases between them. CDR3: CAGFRGNTIYF. Here the CDR3 DNA reads TGTGCCGGTTTTAGAGGAAACACCATATATTTT.

The chain employs TRBV6-5 and TRBJ1-2; the D gene is possibly TRBD1 (6 bases). Germline CDR1 reads MNHEY; CDR2 reads SVGAGI. V lost 0 bases to trimming and J lost 1 base, with 9 bases between them. The CDR3 loop spans 15 amino acids. DNA of the CDR3: TGTGCCAGCAGTTACTCGACCAGGGGTAACTATGGCTACACCTTC. Its translation: CASSYSTRGNYGYTF.

J is TRBJ1-1 and V is TRBV28; 7 positions match TRBD1. V lost 1 base and J lost 3; bases outside the gene matches: 2. Germline values: CDR1 MDHEN, CDR2 SYDVKM. CDR3 size: 14 residues. CDR3 in DNA: TGTGCCAGCAGTTTATACAGGGGTGACACTGAAGCTTTCTTT. It translates to CASSLYRGDTEAFF.

The chain uses TRBV7-6 and TRBJ1-1; no definite D call. V was pared by 0 bases and J by 4 bases, with 12 bases between. This CDR3 comprises 15 residues. The germline CDR1 and CDR2 sequences are SGHVS and FNYEAQ. CDR3: CASSLAAGLGTEAFF. The CDR3 DNA is TGTGCCAGCAGCTTAGCGGCAGGCCTCGGCACTGAAGCTTTCTTT. The full variable domain, with the rest looked up from reference TRBV7-6 and TRBJ1-1, is GAGVSQSPRYKVTKRGQDVALRCDPISGHVSLYWYRQALGQGPEFLTYFNYEAQQDKSGLPNDRFSAERPEGSISTLTIQRTEQRDSAMYRCASSLAAGLGTEAFFGQGTRLTVV.

This chain connects TRBV4-1 to TRBJ1-5; D is undetermined. V lost 6 bases and J lost 2, with 11 bases in between. CDR1 is MGHRA and CDR2 is YSYEKL in the germline V gene. The CDR3 extends over 14 amino acids. The CDR3 here is CASSRGGGNQPQHF. Here the CDR3 DNA reads TGCGCCAGCAGTCGAGGCGGGGGCAATCAGCCCCAGCATTTT.

V is TRBV18 and J is TRBJ2-7, with 13 nucleotides matching TRBD2. The CDR3 covers 15 residues. The ends lost 4 bases at V and 3 bases at J; junction bases unmatched: 3. The V gene's germline CDR1 is KGHSH and CDR2 LQKENI. The CDR3 loop reads CASSLGLAGVYEQYF. In DNA form, the CDR3 reads TGTGCCAGCTCACTCGGACTAGCGGGAGTCTACGAGCAGTACTTC.

This chain links TRBV19 with TRBJ1-6; D ambiguous. Germline V gives CDR1 LNHDA, CDR2 SQIVND (reference sequence). CDR3 length: 15 amino acids. The V end lost 1 base, the J end lost 7 bases, and 11 bases lay between the germline ends. This CDR3 reads CASSIVGPVNSPLHF. CDR3 bases: TGTGCCAGTAGTATAGTAGGGCCGGTGAATTCACCCCTCCACTTT.

In nucleotides, the CDR3 is TGTGCCAGCAGCTTTGTTTCGAGGGGCGGGATGAACACTGAAGCTTTCTTT. Amino acids: CASSFVSRGGMNTEAFF. The V and J genes are TRBV7-2 and TRBJ1-1, with D possibly being TRBD1 (5 bases). The CDR3 spans 17 residues. V was pared by 3 bases and J by 0 bases, with 17 bases between. Germline-derived CDR1 and CDR2 are SGHTA and FQGNSA.

The CDR3 sequence is CASSPGQGSDGYTF. The CDR3 coding sequence is TGCGCCAGCAGCCCCGGCCAGGGTAGTGATGGCTACACCTTC. The chain combines TRBV4-3 with TRBJ1-2, with a tentative D call TRBD1 (5 bases). The germline V gene has CDR1 LGHNA and CDR2 YSLEER. Trimming shortened V by 4 bases and J by 6 bases, and 15 bases separated the two germline ends. The CDR3 totals 14 residues.

This rearrangement joins TRBV12-3 or TRBV12-4 to TRBJ1-1, with 8 bases aligning to TRBD1. The V gene end was trimmed by 2 bases and the J gene end by 11 bases; junction bases not matched to a gene: 7. CDR3 length: 13 amino acids. CDR3 loop: CASSLRQGMTAFF. In DNA, the CDR3 is TGTGCCAGCAGTTTAAGACAGGGGATGACTGCTTTCTTT.

V usage is TRBV5-1 and J usage is TRBJ2-7, with 9 nucleotides matching TRBD1. V lost 4 bases to trimming and J lost 8 bases; unmatched junction nucleotides: 10. Germline V gives CDR1 SGHRS, CDR2 YFSETQ. The length of the CDR3 is 14 residues. The CDR3 DNA sequence: TGCGCCAGCAGCCCGACGGAACAGGGGGCGAAGCAGTACTTC. It is translated as CASSPTEQGAKQYF.

CDR3 amino acids: CASGLTESNEQFF. The CDR3 DNA follows: TGTGCTAGTGGTTTGACAGAAAGCAATGAGCAGTTCTTC. This chain connects TRBV12-5 to TRBJ2-1; D not certain. Germline V gene sequence: CDR1 LGHNT, CDR2 FRNRAP. V gave up 2 bases and J gave up 6 bases, with 8 bases separating them. CDR3 length: 13 amino acids.

The V gene is TRBV7-3, the J gene TRBJ2-1, with TRBD2 matching over 9 bases. The CDR3 covers 19 residues. Unmatched junction bases numbered 16, after V lost 2 bases and J lost 5 bases. The germline V gene encodes CDR1 SGHTA and CDR2 FQGTGA. The CDR3 DNA reads TGTGCCAGCAGCTTATCTTTCGGATGGGCGGGAGGGCCCGACAATGAGCAGTTCTTC. Encoded protein: CASSLSFGWAGGPDNEQFF.

This sequence joins TRBV11-3 and TRBJ2-1, with D possibly TRBD2 on 5 matching bases. The CDR3 consists of 14 residues. Germline V gene data show CDR1 as SGHNT and CDR2 as YENEEA. V was clipped by 1 base and J by 8 bases, with 12 bases between them. The CDR3 nucleotides read TGTGCCAGCAGCTTAGCAGTGGGAGATTATGAGCAGTTCTTC. Translation gives CASSLAVGDYEQFF.

The chain has TRBV9 and TRBJ2-7, with 12 bases aligning to TRBD2. Germline assignment: CDR1 SGDLS and CDR2 YYNGEE. The J segment lost 4 bases and the V segment lost 0 bases, leaving 8 bases of the junction unmatched. This CDR3 has 17 residues. The CDR3 sequence: CASSVGLAGVQLYEQYF. CDR3 nucleotide sequence: TGTGCCAGCAGCGTAGGACTAGCGGGAGTACAGCTTTACGAGCAGTACTTC.

This clone is a singleton in its sample. The rearrangement joins TRBV4-1 to TRBJ1-2, with 9 bases fitting TRBD1. The CDR3 is 16 amino acids. The germline V gene encodes CDR1 MGHRA and CDR2 YSYEKL. V lost 1 base to trimming and J lost 6 bases; unmatched junction nucleotides: 9. CDR3 amino acids: CASSQVQQGAYDGYTF. The CDR3 coding sequence is TGCGCCAGCAGCCAAGTGCAACAGGGGGCATATGATGGCTACACCTTC.

This clone was seen just once. V is TRBV4-2 and J is TRBJ2-1; a weak D match, TRBD2 (6 bases). Germline assignment: CDR1 LGHNA and CDR2 YNFKEQ. V was shortened by 1 base and J by 0 bases, with 7 bases between the two germline ends. The CDR3 contains 15 residues. The CDR3 DNA reads as TGTGCCAGCAGCCAAGCGGGGGTCTCCTACAATGAGCAGTTCTTC. This codes for CASSQAGVSYNEQFF.